This is a list of T cell receptor beta chains from one sample in a study of response to subunit inactivated influenza vaccine. TCRdb reanalysed the RT-PCR reads using MiXCR and keeps one entry per CDR3 protein. The table shows 400,000 to 650,000 distinct CDR3 sequences, with approximately 7.3% occurring only once. The specimen comprised PBMCs from blood, sampled 23 months after vaccination. The source of these receptors is a man aged 50 to 75 who received an inactivated influenza vaccine. CDR3s include the opening cysteine and the closing phenylalanine or tryptophan. The D gene is left open where the match is weak. Rows may omit the clone size; those that give it use once, few, many or a size class.

v_call	d_call	clone_size	j_call	cdr3_aa	cdr3_nt
TRBV18	TRBD1	few	TRBJ1-1	CASSRRGQGTNTEAFF	TGTGCCAGCTCCCGAAGGGGACAGGGGACAAACACTGAAGCTTTCTTT
TRBV29-1	-	-	TRBJ2-3	CSVERQSTDTQYF	TGCAGCGTTGAAAGACAGAGCACAGATACGCAGTATTTT
TRBV7-2	TRBD2	few	TRBJ2-1	CASSFGLAVRSYNEQFF	TGTGCCAGCAGCTTTGGGCTAGCGGTTAGAAGCTACAATGAGCAGTTCTTC
TRBV14	-	-	TRBJ1-1	CASSQASRTVLKAFF	TGTGCCAGCAGCCAGGCCTCGCGGACAGTTCTAAAAGCTTTCTTT
TRBV9	TRBD2	few	TRBJ2-7	CASTSGLAGEQYF	TGTGCCAGCACCTCGGGACTAGCCGGCGAGCAGTACTTC
TRBV4-3	-	few	TRBJ2-2	CASSQDSVGTGELFF	TGCGCCAGCAGCCAAGATAGCGTGGGTACCGGGGAGCTGTTTTTT
TRBV6-1	TRBD2	-	TRBJ2-3	CASSPEGRGGRNTQYF	TGTGCCAGCAGTCCTGAGGGTCGGGGGGGAAGGAATACGCAGTATTTT
TRBV30	-	-	TRBJ1-4	CAWSVRQKLFF	TGTGCCTGGAGTGTGCGGCAAAAACTGTTTTTT
TRBV5-1	-	many	TRBJ2-5	CASSLRDGQETQYF	TGCGCCAGCAGCTTACGGGACGGACAAGAGACCCAGTACTTC
TRBV9	TRBD1	-	TRBJ1-2	CASTSGVMGGGGNYGYTF	TGTGCCAGCACCTCTGGTGTCATGGGTGGAGGGGGCAACTATGGCTACACCTTC
TRBV29-1	-	few	TRBJ2-7	CSVDSGTEGYEQYF	TGCAGCGTTGACTCCGGGACGGAGGGTTACGAGCAGTACTTC
TRBV30	-	-	TRBJ1-4	CAWNRQRNEKLFF	TGTGCCTGGAATAGGCAGAGAAATGAAAAACTGTTTTTT
TRBV11-2	-	few	TRBJ2-3	CASSPAQEPFVPDTQYF	TGTGCCAGCAGCCCCGCACAGGAACCATTCGTCCCAGATACGCAGTATTTT
TRBV24-1	-	-	TRBJ1-1	CATSDLGPQNTEAFF	TGTGCCACCAGTGATTTGGGACCGCAGAACACTGAAGCTTTCTTT
TRBV5-1	-	few	TRBJ2-7	CASSFGTPLRGEQYF	TGCGCCAGCAGCTTCGGGACTCCCCTCCGAGGCGAGCAGTACTTC
TRBV29-1	TRBD1	-	TRBJ2-3	CSVVRRGQGPDTQYF	TGCAGCGTCGTTCGTAGGGGGCAAGGACCAGATACGCAGTATTTT
TRBV7-2	-	many	TRBJ2-3	CASSPRPGTDTQYF	TGTGCCAGCAGCCCGAGACCAGGGACAGATACGCAGTATTTT
TRBV4-1	-	few	TRBJ1-4	CASSRIGQNNEKLFF	TGCGCCAGCAGCCGAATCGGACAGAATAATGAAAAACTGTTTTTT
TRBV4-3	TRBD1	few	TRBJ2-2	CASSQPTGVYTGELFF	TGCGCCAGCAGCCAACCGACAGGGGTGTACACCGGGGAGCTGTTTTTT
TRBV18	-	-	TRBJ1-1	CASSPVSNTEAFF	TGTGCCAGCTCACCTGTTTCGAACACTGAAGCTTTCTTT
TRBV20-1	-	many	TRBJ1-1	CSAPNGRGTEAFF	TGCAGTGCCCCGAATGGGAGGGGCACTGAAGCTTTCTTT
TRBV18	TRBD1	many	TRBJ1-2	CASSPGTGVYGYTF	TGTGCCAGCAGCCCCGGGACAGGGGTCTATGGCTACACCTTC
TRBV15	-	few	TRBJ2-5	CATSSRGRAGGLETQYF	TGTGCCACCAGCAGTAGGGGGCGGGCGGGAGGTCTGGAGACCCAGTACTTC
TRBV6-1	-	many	TRBJ2-3	CASSEAAPTDTQYF	TGTGCCAGCAGTGAAGCTGCACCGACAGATACGCAGTATTTT
TRBV25-1	-	many	TRBJ2-1	CASSRRGEAFYNEQFF	TGTGCCAGCAGTCGTCGCGGGGAGGCCTTCTACAATGAGCAGTTCTTC
TRBV7-2	-	few	TRBJ2-2	CASSLGGSGNTGELFF	TGTGCCAGCAGCTTAGGAGGTAGCGGGAACACCGGGGAGCTGTTTTTT
TRBV5-1	-	few	TRBJ2-2	CASSLVQGANTGELFF	TGCGCCAGCAGCTTGGTCCAGGGCGCGAACACCGGGGAGCTGTTTTTT
TRBV7-2	-	-	TRBJ1-6	CASSLVDSNSPLHF	TGTGCCAGCAGCTTAGTCGACAGTAATTCACCCCTCCACTTT
TRBV21-1	-	few	TRBJ2-7	CASSPRRDRNPYEQYF	TGTGCCAGCAGCCCAAGGAGGGACCGCAATCCCTACGAGCAGTACTTC
TRBV20-1	TRBD1	few	TRBJ1-6	CSATLGQARYNSPLHF	TGCAGTGCTACCCTTGGACAGGCCCGCTATAATTCACCCCTCCACTTT
TRBV18	-	few	TRBJ1-3	CASSPNSGNTIYF	TGTGCCAGCTCACCAAATTCTGGAAACACCATATATTTT